One sample yielded the 10 T cell receptor beta chains listed below, sequenced in a study of blood T cell repertoires in COVID-19. Repertoires were generated with immunoSEQ multiplex PCR, while TCRdb's copy carries only in-frame clones and drops some. Of just over 250,000 clones listed, approximately 79% are singletons. The sequenced sample was PBMCs or T cells enriched from blood (not recorded which). These receptors originate from a man aged 25 to 40 with acute COVID-19.

The chain combines TRBV18 with TRBJ1-1; D not certain. Trimming cost V 5 bases and J 3 bases, with 10 bases left between them. CDR1 and CDR2 from the germline V gene are KGHSH and LQKENI. The CDR3 totals 13 residues. The CDR3 is CASSASAYTEAFF. CDR3 sequence (DNA): TGTGCCAGCTCAGCCAGCGCGTACACTGAAGCTTTCTTT.

The chain recombines TRBV28 with TRBJ2-4; 9 bases are a match to TRBD2. V dropped 3 bases and J dropped 8; count of bases not matched to a gene: 11. CDR3 length equals 16 residues. CDR1 MDHEN and CDR2 SYDVKM come from the germline V gene. The CDR3 DNA reads TGTGCCAGCAGTTTGGTACAAGCGGGGGGCACACACATTCAGTACTTC. This codes for CASSLVQAGGTHIQYF.

This CDR3 is CASSVGGTSGKYGQFF. The DNA for the CDR3 is TGTGCCAGCAGCGTAGGAGGGACTAGCGGGAAATATGGGCAGTTCTTC. The chain combines TRBV9 with TRBJ2-1; 13 bases fit TRBD2. V dropped 0 bases and J dropped 12; count of bases not matched to a gene: 9. This CDR3 comprises 16 residues. CDR1 is SGDLS and CDR2 is YYNGEE in the germline V gene.

The J gene is TRBJ1-1, the V gene TRBV6-2 or TRBV6-3; D is ambiguous. This CDR3 contains 15 residues. With 5 bases removed from V and 1 base from J, the gap between germline ends came to 14 bases. Germline V CDR1 and CDR2: MNHEY, SVGEGT. The CDR3 loop is CASSQLAGRNTEAFF. The CDR3, as DNA: TGTGCCAGCAGTCAGCTGGCAGGCCGGAACACTGAAGCTTTCTTT.

The chain uses TRBV7-3 and TRBJ1-1; 10 bases align to TRBD1. With V trimmed by 4 bases and J by 0 bases, 5 bases remained unmatched. The CDR3 contains 16 residues. Per the germline V gene, CDR1 is SGHTA and CDR2 is FQGTGA. The CDR3 DNA follows: TGTGCCAGCAGCTCCGGACAGGGGGGCCTGAACACTGAAGCTTTCTTT. Amino acids: CASSSGQGGLNTEAFF.

This clone was seen only once. The V gene is TRBV5-1, the J gene TRBJ2-3, with 11 nucleotides matching TRBD2. V dropped 4 bases and J dropped 5; count of bases not matched to a gene: 18. Germline CDR1 is SGHRS and CDR2 is YFSETQ. The CDR3 runs to 19 residues. CDR3 DNA sequence: TGCGCCAGCAGCCACAAGGGCCCGGCTAGCGGGGGGCCTCAAGATACGCAGTATTTT. Protein: CASSHKGPASGGPQDTQYF.

The rearrangement links TRBV27 to TRBJ2-2; D gene uncertain. Germline values: CDR1 MNHEY, CDR2 SMNVEV (reference sequence). The CDR3 has 12 residues. V was trimmed by 5 bases and J by 3 bases, leaving 4 bases between them. CDR3 sequence reads: CASSTDTGELFF. Written as DNA, the CDR3 is TGTGCCAGCAGTACGGACACCGGGGAGCTGTTTTTT.

This clone was seen once. The chain is built from TRBV19 and TRBJ1-2, with a tentative D call TRBD1 (6 bases). Deletions cut 7 bases from V and 2 bases from J, with 14 bases between. Per the germline V gene, CDR1 is LNHDA and CDR2 is SQIVND (reference sequence). This CDR3 is 14 amino acids long. The CDR3 here is CASTRGQPNYGYTF. The CDR3 region has the DNA TGTGCCAGTACCAGAGGACAGCCAAACTATGGCTACACCTTC.

The chain uses TRBV1 and TRBJ2-7; TRBD1, the table's D call, was not compared with the DNA. TRBV1 counts as a pseudogene. This CDR3 is 13 amino acids long. The CDR3 nucleotides read TGCACCAGCAGCCAAGTTACAAGCTACGAGCAGTACGTC. Its translation: CTSSQVTSYEQYV.

The gene calls are TRBV3-1 (or the pseudogene TRBV3-2) and TRBJ2-3, with 7 positions matching TRBD2. Germline-derived CDR1 and CDR2 are LGHDT and YNNKEL (reference sequence). This CDR3 contains 15 residues. The V segment lost 0 bases and the J segment 4 bases; nucleotides outside the gene matches: 4. For the CDR3, the DNA is TGTGCCAGCAGCCAAGATCAGCGGGGCCCAGATACGCAGTATTTT. This translates into CASSQDQRGPDTQYF.